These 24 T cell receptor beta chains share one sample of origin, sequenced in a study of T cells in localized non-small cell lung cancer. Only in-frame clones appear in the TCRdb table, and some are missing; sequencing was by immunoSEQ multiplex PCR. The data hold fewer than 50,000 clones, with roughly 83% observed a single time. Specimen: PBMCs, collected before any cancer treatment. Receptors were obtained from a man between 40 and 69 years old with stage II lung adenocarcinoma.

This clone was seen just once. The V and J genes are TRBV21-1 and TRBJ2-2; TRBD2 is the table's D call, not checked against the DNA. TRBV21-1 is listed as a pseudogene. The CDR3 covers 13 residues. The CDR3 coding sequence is TGTGCCAGCAGCCCTCCTTACACCGGGGAGCTGTTTTTT. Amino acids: CASSPPYTGELFF.

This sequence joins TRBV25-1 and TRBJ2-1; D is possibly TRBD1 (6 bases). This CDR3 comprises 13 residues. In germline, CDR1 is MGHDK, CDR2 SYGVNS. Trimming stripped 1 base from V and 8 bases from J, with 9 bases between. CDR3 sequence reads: CASSEFHRDEQFF. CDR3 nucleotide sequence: TGTGCCAGCAGTGAATTCCACAGGGATGAGCAGTTCTTC.

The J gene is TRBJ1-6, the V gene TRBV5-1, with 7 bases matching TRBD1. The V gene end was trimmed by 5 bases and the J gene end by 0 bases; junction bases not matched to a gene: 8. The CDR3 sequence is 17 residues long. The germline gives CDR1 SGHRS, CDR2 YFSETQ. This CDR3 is CASSFGQASSYNSPLHF. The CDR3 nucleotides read TGCGCCAGCAGTTTTGGACAGGCTAGCTCCTATAATTCACCCCTCCACTTT.

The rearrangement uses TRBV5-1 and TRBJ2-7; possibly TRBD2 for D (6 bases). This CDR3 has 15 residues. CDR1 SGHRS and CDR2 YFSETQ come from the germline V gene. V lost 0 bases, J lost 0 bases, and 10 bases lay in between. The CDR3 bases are TGCGCCAGCAGCTTGGGGGACTCCCGCTCCTACGAGCAGTACTTC. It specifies CASSLGDSRSYEQYF.

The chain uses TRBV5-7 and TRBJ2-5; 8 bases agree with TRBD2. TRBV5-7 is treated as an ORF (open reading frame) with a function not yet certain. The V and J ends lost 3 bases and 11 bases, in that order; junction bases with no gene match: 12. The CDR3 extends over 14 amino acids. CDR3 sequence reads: CASSSLRAKREQYF. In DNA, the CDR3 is TGTGCCAGCAGCTCCTTACGGGCCAAGCGGGAGCAGTACTTC.

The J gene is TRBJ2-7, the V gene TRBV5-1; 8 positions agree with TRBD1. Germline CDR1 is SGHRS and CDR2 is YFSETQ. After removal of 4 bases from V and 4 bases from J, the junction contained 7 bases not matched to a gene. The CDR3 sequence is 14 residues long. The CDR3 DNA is TGCGCCAGCAGCCTGGACAGGGAAAAATACGAGCAGTACTTC. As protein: CASSLDREKYEQYF.

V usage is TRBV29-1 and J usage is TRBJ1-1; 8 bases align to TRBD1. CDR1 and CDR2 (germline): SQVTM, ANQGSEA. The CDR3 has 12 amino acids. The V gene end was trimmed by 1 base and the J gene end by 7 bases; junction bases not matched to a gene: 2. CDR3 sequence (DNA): TGCAGCGTTGAAGTGGGACAGGATGAAGCTTTCTTT. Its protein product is CSVEVGQDEAFF. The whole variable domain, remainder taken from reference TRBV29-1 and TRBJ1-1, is SAVISQKPSRDICQRGTSLTIQCQVDSQVTMMFWYRQQPGQSLTLIATANQGSEATYESGFVIDKFPISRPNLTFSTLTVSNMSPEDSSIYLCSVEVGQDEAFFGQGTRLTVV.

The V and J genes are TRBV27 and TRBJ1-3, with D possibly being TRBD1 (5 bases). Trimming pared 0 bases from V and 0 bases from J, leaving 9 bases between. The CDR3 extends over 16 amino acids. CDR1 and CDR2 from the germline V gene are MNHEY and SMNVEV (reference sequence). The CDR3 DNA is TGTGCCAGCAGTTTATCCGGGGGTAACTCTGGAAACACCATATATTTT. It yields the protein CASSLSGGNSGNTIYF.

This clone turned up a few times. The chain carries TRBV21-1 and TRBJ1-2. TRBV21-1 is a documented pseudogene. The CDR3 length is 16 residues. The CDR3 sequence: CASSKEKTAPNYGYTF. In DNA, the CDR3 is TGTGCCAGCAGCAAAGAAAAAACAGCGCCTAACTATGGCTACACCTTC.

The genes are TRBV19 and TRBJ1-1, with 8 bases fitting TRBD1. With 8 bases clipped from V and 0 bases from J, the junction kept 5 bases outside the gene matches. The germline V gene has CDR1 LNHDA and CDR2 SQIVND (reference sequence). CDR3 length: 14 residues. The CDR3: CASAGGSVNTEAFF. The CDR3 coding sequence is TGTGCCAGTGCAGGGGGCTCGGTGAACACTGAAGCTTTCTTT.

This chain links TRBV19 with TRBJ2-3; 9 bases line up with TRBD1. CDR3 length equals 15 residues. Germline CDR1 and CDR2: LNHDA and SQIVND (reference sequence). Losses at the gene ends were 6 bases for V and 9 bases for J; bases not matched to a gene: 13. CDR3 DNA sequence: TGTGCCAGTAGCCCCCCCGACAGGGGGAGAAAGACGCAGTATTTT. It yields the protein CASSPPDRGRKTQYF.

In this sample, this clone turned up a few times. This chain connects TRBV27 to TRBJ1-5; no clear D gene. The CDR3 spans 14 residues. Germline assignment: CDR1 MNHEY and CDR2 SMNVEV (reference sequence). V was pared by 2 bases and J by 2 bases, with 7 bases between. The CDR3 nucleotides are TGTGCCAGCAGTTTAAGTTCGGGCAATCAGCCCCAGCATTTT. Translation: CASSLSSGNQPQHF.

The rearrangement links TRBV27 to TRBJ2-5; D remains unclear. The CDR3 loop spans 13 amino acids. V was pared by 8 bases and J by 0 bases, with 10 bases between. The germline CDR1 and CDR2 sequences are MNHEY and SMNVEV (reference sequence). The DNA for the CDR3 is TGTGCCAGCCGCCTCGCGAACCAAGAGACCCAGTACTTC. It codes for CASRLANQETQYF.

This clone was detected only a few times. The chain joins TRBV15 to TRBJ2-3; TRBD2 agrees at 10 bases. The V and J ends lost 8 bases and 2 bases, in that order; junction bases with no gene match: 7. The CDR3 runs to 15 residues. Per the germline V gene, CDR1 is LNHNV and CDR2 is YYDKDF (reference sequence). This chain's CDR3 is CATSVLAGATDTQYF. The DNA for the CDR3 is TGTGCCACCTCCGTCCTAGCGGGAGCCACAGATACGCAGTATTTT.

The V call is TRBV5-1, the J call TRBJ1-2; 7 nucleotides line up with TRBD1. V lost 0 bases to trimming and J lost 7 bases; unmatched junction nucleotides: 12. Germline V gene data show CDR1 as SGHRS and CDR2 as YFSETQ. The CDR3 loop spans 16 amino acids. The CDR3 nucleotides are TGCGCCAGCAGCTTGGCCGGGACAGAGGGGGGACGTGGCTACACCTTC. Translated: CASSLAGTEGGRGYTF.

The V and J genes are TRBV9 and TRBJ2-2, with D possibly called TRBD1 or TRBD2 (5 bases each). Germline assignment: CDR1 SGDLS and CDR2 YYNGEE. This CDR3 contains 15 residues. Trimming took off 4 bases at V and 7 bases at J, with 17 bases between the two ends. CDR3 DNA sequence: TGTGCCAGCAGCTTCGGGACCCTGGGCCGCGGGGAGCTGTTTTTT. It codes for CASSFGTLGRGELFF.

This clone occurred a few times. CDR3 region: CSVDRGMNTEAFF. In DNA, the CDR3 is TGCAGCGTTGACAGGGGGATGAACACTGAAGCTTTCTTT. The rearrangement uses TRBV29-1 and TRBJ1-1; TRBD1 aligns across 7 bases. From germline, CDR1 is SQVTM and CDR2 ANQGSEA. Unmatched junction bases numbered 1, after V lost 3 bases and J lost 0 bases. The CDR3 runs 13 residues.

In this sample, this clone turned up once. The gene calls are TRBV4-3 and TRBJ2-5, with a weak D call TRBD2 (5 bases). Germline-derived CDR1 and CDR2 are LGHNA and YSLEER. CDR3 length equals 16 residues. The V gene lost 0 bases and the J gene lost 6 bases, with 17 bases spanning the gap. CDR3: CASSQDWRAPEKTQYF. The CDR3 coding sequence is TGCGCCAGCAGCCAAGATTGGCGGGCTCCAGAAAAGACCCAGTACTTC.

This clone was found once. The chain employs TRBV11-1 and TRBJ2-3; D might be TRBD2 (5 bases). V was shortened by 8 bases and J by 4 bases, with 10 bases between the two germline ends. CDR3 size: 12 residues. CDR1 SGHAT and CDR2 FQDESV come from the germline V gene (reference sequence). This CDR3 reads CASGPGSDTQYF. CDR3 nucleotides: TGTGCCAGCGGCCCGGGGTCAGATACGCAGTATTTT.

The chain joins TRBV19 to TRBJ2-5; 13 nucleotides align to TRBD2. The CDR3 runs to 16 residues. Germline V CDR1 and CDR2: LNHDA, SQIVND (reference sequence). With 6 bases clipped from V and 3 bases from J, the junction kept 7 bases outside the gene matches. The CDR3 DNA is TGTGCCAGTAGCCAACTAGCGGGGGGGAGGGAAGAGACCCAGTACTTC. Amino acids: CASSQLAGGREETQYF. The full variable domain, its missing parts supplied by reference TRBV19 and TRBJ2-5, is DGGITQSPKYLFRKEGQNVTLSCEQNLNHDAMYWYRQDPGQGLRLIYYSQIVNDFQKGDIAEGYSVSREKKESFPLTVTSAQKNPTAFYLCASSQLAGGREETQYFGPGTRLLVL.

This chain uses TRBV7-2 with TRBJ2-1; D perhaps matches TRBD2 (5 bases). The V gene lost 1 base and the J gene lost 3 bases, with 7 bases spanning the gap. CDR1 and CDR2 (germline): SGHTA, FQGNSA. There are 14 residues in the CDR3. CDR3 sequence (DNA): TGTGCCAGCAGCTTAGGACTAATCTACAATGAGCAGTTCTTC. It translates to CASSLGLIYNEQFF.

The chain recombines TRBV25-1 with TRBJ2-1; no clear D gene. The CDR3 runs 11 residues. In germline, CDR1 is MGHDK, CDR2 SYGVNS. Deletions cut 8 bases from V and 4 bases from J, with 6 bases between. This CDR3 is CASYEYNEQFF. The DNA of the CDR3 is TGTGCCAGCTACGAGTACAATGAGCAGTTCTTC.

The DNA of the CDR3 is TGTGCCAGCAGCTTTGGCGGGGGCGTTGGCTACACCTTC. Translation gives CASSFGGGVGYTF. The chain couples TRBV7-6 to TRBJ1-2; D might be TRBD1 (6 bases). V was cut by 3 bases and J by 7 bases, with 12 bases left in between. This CDR3 spans 13 amino acids. CDR1 is SGHVS, CDR2 FNYEAQ, per germline.

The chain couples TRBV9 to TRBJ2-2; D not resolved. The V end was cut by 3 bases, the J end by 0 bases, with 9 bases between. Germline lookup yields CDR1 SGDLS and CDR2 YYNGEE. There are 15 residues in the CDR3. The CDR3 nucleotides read TGTGCCAGCAGCGCGAGGACCTCGAACACCGGGGAGCTGTTTTTT. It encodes CASSARTSNTGELFF.